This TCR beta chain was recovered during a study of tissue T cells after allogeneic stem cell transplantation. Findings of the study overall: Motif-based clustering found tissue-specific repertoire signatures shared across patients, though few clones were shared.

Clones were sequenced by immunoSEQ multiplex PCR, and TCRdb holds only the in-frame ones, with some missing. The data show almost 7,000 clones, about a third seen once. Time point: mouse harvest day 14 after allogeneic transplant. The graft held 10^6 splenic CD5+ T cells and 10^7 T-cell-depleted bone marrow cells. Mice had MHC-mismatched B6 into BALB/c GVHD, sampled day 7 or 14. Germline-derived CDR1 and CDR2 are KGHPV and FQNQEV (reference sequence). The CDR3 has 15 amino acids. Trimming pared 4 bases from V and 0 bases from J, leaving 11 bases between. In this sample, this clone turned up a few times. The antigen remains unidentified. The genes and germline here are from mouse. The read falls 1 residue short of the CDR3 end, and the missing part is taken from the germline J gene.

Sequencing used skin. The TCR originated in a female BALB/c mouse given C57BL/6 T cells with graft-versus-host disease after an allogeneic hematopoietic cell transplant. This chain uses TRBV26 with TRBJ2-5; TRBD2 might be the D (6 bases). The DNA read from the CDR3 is TGTGCCAGCAGTCCCCTGGGGTCTAACCAAGACACCCAGTAC. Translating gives CASSPLGSNQDTQY. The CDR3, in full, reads CASSPLGSNQDTQYF.